One and the same sample provided the 25 T cell receptor beta chains below, sequenced in a study of shared clonotypes between healthy human individuals. The repertoire was sequenced with immunoSEQ multiplex PCR; TCRdb's copy has only in-frame clones and lacks some. Here the sample spans roughly 100,000 clones, 67% being singletons. The sequenced sample consisted of memory CD8+ T cells sorted from blood. Sample subset: CD45RO+ cells pooled with CCR7-negative TemRA cells. Every receptor here comes from a woman in her twenties or thirties in good health.

The V call is TRBV9, the J call TRBJ2-2, with D possibly matching TRBD2 (5 bases). This CDR3 is built from 16 residues. V was pared by 2 bases and J by 4 bases, with 15 bases between. The germline CDR1 and CDR2 sequences are SGDLS and YYNGEE. CDR3 sequence (DNA): TGTGCCAGCAGCGTTCGCGGGTTGTCTAGCACCGGGGAGCTGTTTTTT. Amino acids: CASSVRGLSSTGELFF.

This chain joins TRBV15 and TRBJ1-4; D remains unclear. Trimming removed 2 bases at V and 7 bases at J, with 20 bases between. Germline V gives CDR1 LNHNV, CDR2 YYDKDF (reference sequence). CDR3 length: 17 amino acids. The CDR3, as DNA: TGTGCCACCAGCAGACCCGTGGATACCGCCCTTAGTGAAAAACTGTTTTTT. Its protein is CATSRPVDTALSEKLFF.

This clone has more than one count but fewer than ten. The chain recombines TRBV6-5 with TRBJ1-2; 9 bases match TRBD1. Germline loops: CDR1 MNHEY, CDR2 SVGAGI. The CDR3 extends over 15 amino acids. With 5 bases clipped from V and 1 base from J, the junction kept 5 bases outside the gene matches. This chain's CDR3 is CASSRTGGLNYGYTF. The DNA of the CDR3 is TGTGCCAGCAGTAGAACAGGGGGCCTTAACTATGGCTACACCTTC.

This clone appeared once. The chain uses TRBV14 and TRBJ2-1, with D possibly being TRBD1 or TRBD2 (5 bases each). This CDR3 contains 13 residues. From germline, CDR1 is SGHDN and CDR2 FVKESK. The V gene lost 3 bases and the J gene lost 9 bases, with 12 bases spanning the gap. In DNA form, the CDR3 reads TGTGCCAGCAGCCATCGGCTAGGGACTGAGCAGTTCTTC. It yields the protein CASSHRLGTEQFF. Full variable domain (rest looked up from reference TRBV14 and TRBJ2-1): EAGVTQFPSHSVIEKGQTVTLRCDPISGHDNLYWYRRVMGKEIKFLLHFVKESKQDESGMPNNRFLAERTGGTYSTLKVQPAELEDSGVYFCASSHRLGTEQFFGPGTRLTVL.

The chain uses TRBV25-1 and TRBJ1-1, with TRBD1 as a possible D gene (6 bases). Germline V gene lookup returns CDR1 MGHDK and CDR2 SYGVNS. The V gene lost 7 bases and the J gene lost 5 bases, with 14 bases spanning the gap. The CDR3 length is 13 residues. CDR3 in amino acids: CASIPQGRTEAFF. CDR3 DNA: TGTGCCAGCATTCCGCAGGGGAGGACTGAAGCTTTCTTT.

J is TRBJ1-3 and V is TRBV7-6; 8 bases agree with TRBD1. The CDR3 sequence is 19 residues long. With 3 bases clipped from V and 6 bases from J, the junction kept 19 bases outside the gene matches. CDR1 is SGHVS, CDR2 FNYEAQ, per germline. The CDR3 DNA follows: TGTGCCAGCAGCTTCCTTTATCCTTCGACAGGGGTGACCCAAAACACCATATATTTT. Translated: CASSFLYPSTGVTQNTIYF. Drawing the rest from reference TRBV7-6 and TRBJ1-3, the complete variable domain is GAGVSQSPRYKVTKRGQDVALRCDPISGHVSLYWYRQALGQGPEFLTYFNYEAQQDKSGLPNDRFSAERPEGSISTLTIQRTEQRDSAMYRCASSFLYPSTGVTQNTIYFGEGSWLTVV.

This sequence joins TRBV4-1 and TRBJ2-1; 10 bases map to TRBD2. Germline-derived CDR1 and CDR2 are MGHRA and YSYEKL. V shed 6 bases, J shed 9 bases, and the junction held 20 bases outside the gene matches. The CDR3 consists of 18 residues. The CDR3 nucleotides read TGCGCCAGCAGACAACGGCTAGCGGGAGCGGTCGGCAGAGGTGAGCAGTTCTTC. This gives the protein CASRQRLAGAVGRGEQFF.

This clone occurred many times. This chain uses TRBV28 with TRBJ2-3, with TRBD1 matching over 8 bases. This CDR3 region has 16 residues. Germline trimming cut 3 bases from V and 6 bases from J; bases unmatched to any gene: 11. The germline V gene has CDR1 MDHEN and CDR2 SYDVKM. CDR3 bases: TGTGCCAGCAGTTTCTCGCTAGCTTACAGGGGGGATACGCAGTATTTT. Its translation: CASSFSLAYRGDTQYF.

V and J are TRBV19 and TRBJ2-7; 15 bases match TRBD2. V dropped 4 bases and J dropped 2; count of bases not matched to a gene: 6. Germline V gene sequence: CDR1 LNHDA, CDR2 SQIVND (reference sequence). The CDR3 sequence is 17 residues long. CDR3 residues: CASSRGLAGGIAYEQYF. As DNA, the CDR3 is TGTGCCAGTAGTAGGGGACTAGCGGGAGGAATCGCCTACGAGCAGTACTTC.

The chain combines TRBV27 with TRBJ1-1; TRBD1 matches at 7 bases. The germline CDR1 and CDR2 sequences are MNHEY and SMNVEV (reference sequence). V gave up 3 bases and J gave up 4 bases; unmatched junction bases: 8. The CDR3 runs 15 residues. The CDR3 DNA sequence: TGTGCCAGCAGTTTCTCGACAGGGTTGATCACTGAAGCTTTCTTT. Translated: CASSFSTGLITEAFF.

The chain recombines TRBV29-1 with TRBJ1-1; no reliable D call. The V gene's germline CDR1 is SQVTM and CDR2 ANQGSEA. The CDR3 loop spans 11 amino acids. The germline V and J ends were trimmed by 2 bases and 10 bases, with 11 bases remaining between them. The CDR3: CSVEKTSGAFF. DNA for the CDR3: TGCAGCGTTGAAAAAACATCGGGAGCTTTCTTT. The full variable domain, completed using reference TRBV29-1 and TRBJ1-1, is SAVISQKPSRDICQRGTSLTIQCQVDSQVTMMFWYRQQPGQSLTLIATANQGSEATYESGFVIDKFPISRPNLTFSTLTVSNMSPEDSSIYLCSVEKTSGAFFGQGTRLTVV.

V and J are TRBV10-1 and TRBJ2-7, with D perhaps TRBD2 (5 bases). V was shortened by 2 bases and J by 7 bases, with 15 bases between the two germline ends. Germline V gene data show CDR1 as WNHNN and CDR2 as SYGVQD (reference sequence). CDR3 length: 14 amino acids. The CDR3: CASSEAPLGAEQYF. CDR3 nucleotide sequence: TGCGCCAGCAGTGAGGCACCACTAGGAGCTGAGCAGTACTTC.

The V call is TRBV7-8, the J call TRBJ1-2; tentatively, D is TRBD1 (6 bases). Trimming stripped 5 bases from V and 3 bases from J, with 10 bases between. The CDR3 sequence is 13 residues long. The germline gives CDR1 SGHVS, CDR2 FQNEAQ. CDR3 sequence: CASSKDRYYGYTF. As DNA, the CDR3 is TGTGCCAGCAGCAAGGACAGATACTATGGCTACACCTTC. The full variable domain, in which reference TRBV7-8 and TRBJ1-2 provide the parts outside the CDR3, is GAGVSQSPRYKVAKRGQDVALRCDPISGHVSLFWYQQALGQGPEFLTYFQNEAQLDKSGLPSDRFFAERPEGSVSTLKIQRTQQEDSAVYLCASSKDRYYGYTFGSGTRLTVV.

The chain employs TRBV5-1 and TRBJ2-1; D is unclear. CDR1 is SGHRS, CDR2 YFSETQ, per germline. This CDR3 spans 13 amino acids. V lost 3 bases and J 5 bases, leaving 9 bases between the germline ends. The CDR3 loop is CASSSGGDNEQFF. The CDR3 DNA sequence: TGCGCCAGCAGCTCCGGTGGGGACAATGAGCAGTTCTTC.

This chain connects TRBV7-9 to TRBJ2-3; 11 bases align to TRBD1. The CDR3 is 14 residues long. The germline gives CDR1 SEHNR, CDR2 FQNEAQ (reference sequence). The J segment lost 4 bases and the V segment lost 5 bases, leaving 2 bases of the junction unmatched. In DNA, the CDR3 is TGTGCCAGCAGCCAGGGACAGGGGGCAGATACGCAGTATTTT. Translation gives CASSQGQGADTQYF.

This clone was seen just once. The V and J genes are TRBV27 and TRBJ1-1, with D possibly TRBD1 on 5 matching bases. Per germline, CDR1 MNHEY and CDR2 SMNVEV (reference sequence). The CDR3 is 14 residues long. With 1 base removed from V and 8 bases from J, the gap between germline ends came to 14 bases. CDR3: CASSLLGPGSEAFF. The CDR3 coding sequence is TGTGCCAGCAGTTTATTGGGACCGGGGTCCGAAGCTTTCTTT.

The chain joins TRBV5-4 to TRBJ2-5; D could derive from TRBD1 or TRBD2 (6 bases each). The CDR3 contains 15 residues. V was shortened by 4 bases and J by 3 bases, with 16 bases between the two germline ends. CDR1 SGHNT and CDR2 YYREEE come from the germline V gene (reference sequence). The CDR3 reads CASSTGGLPKETQYF. CDR3 bases: TGTGCCAGCAGCACCGGGGGCCTTCCGAAAGAGACCCAGTACTTC.

This chain joins TRBV5-6 and TRBJ2-5, with D uncertain. CDR3 size: 15 residues. CDR1 and CDR2 (germline): SGHDT, YYEEEE. V was shortened by 1 base and J by 0 bases, with 10 bases between the two germline ends. The CDR3 region is CASSLRRPNQETQYF. The CDR3 DNA sequence: TGTGCCAGCAGCTTGCGAAGGCCTAACCAAGAGACCCAGTACTTC.

The chain carries TRBV5-1 and TRBJ2-5, with D unresolved. Germline-derived CDR1 and CDR2 are SGHRS and YFSETQ. The CDR3 is 13 residues long. V lost 4 bases and J lost 5, with 12 bases in between. DNA of the CDR3: TGCGCCAGCAGCCAGCCGACTCGCGAGACCCAGTACTTC. Its translation is CASSQPTRETQYF.

V usage is TRBV19 and J usage is TRBJ1-1, with D perhaps TRBD1 (5 bases). Germline loops: CDR1 LNHDA, CDR2 SQIVND (reference sequence). The V gene lost 2 bases and the J gene lost 5 bases, with 9 bases spanning the gap. CDR3 length: 13 amino acids. The CDR3 here is CASSIMRGTEAFF. CDR3 nucleotides: TGTGCCAGTAGTATAATGCGGGGGACTGAAGCTTTCTTT. Filled out from reference TRBV19 and TRBJ1-1, the complete variable domain reads DGGITQSPKYLFRKEGQNVTLSCEQNLNHDAMYWYRQDPGQGLRLIYYSQIVNDFQKGDIAEGYSVSREKKESFPLTVTSAQKNPTAFYLCASSIMRGTEAFFGQGTRLTVV.

Note on this clone: Since a far larger clone is one base different, this is likely a read error. The chain uses TRBV4-2 and TRBJ2-1; 13 bases align to TRBD2. The CDR3 has 16 residues. CDR1 and CDR2 (germline): LGHNA, YNFKEQ. The DNA of the CDR3 is TGTACCAGCAGCTTGGGGACTAGCGGGACTTACAATGAGCAGTTCTTC. As protein: CTSSLGTSGTYNEQFF.

The chain is built from TRBV19 and TRBJ2-7, with D maybe TRBD1 (6 bases). The germline V gene has CDR1 LNHDA and CDR2 SQIVND (reference sequence). The CDR3 sequence is 14 residues long. With 3 bases removed from V and 3 bases from J, the gap between germline ends came to 12 bases. The CDR3 is CASSIQGQYYEQYF. As DNA, the CDR3 is TGTGCCAGTAGTATTCAGGGGCAATACTACGAGCAGTACTTC.

The chain couples TRBV19 to TRBJ1-2; tentatively, D is TRBD1 (5 bases). This CDR3 is built from 13 residues. Germline V gene lookup returns CDR1 LNHDA and CDR2 SQIVND (reference sequence). The V and J ends lost 6 bases and 1 base respectively, with 9 bases between them. In DNA, the CDR3 is TGTGCCAGTAGCGACAGATTTAACTATGGCTACACCTTC. Translating gives CASSDRFNYGYTF.

This clone is labeled medium-sized. The chain has TRBV6-4 and TRBJ2-1; weak D call: TRBD1 (5 bases). Germline V gene data show CDR1 as MRHNA and CDR2 as SNTAGT. This CDR3 contains 14 residues. V was trimmed by 8 bases and J by 7 bases, leaving 18 bases between them. CDR3 DNA sequence: TGTGCCAGCTCAAAGACCGCACAGGCAAATGAGCAGTTCTTC. Amino acids: CASSKTAQANEQFF.

In this sample, this clone turned up once. This sequence joins TRBV25-1 and TRBJ2-3, with 11 bases lining up with TRBD2. There are 16 residues in the CDR3. The V gene end was trimmed by 1 base and the J gene end by 1 base; junction bases not matched to a gene: 1. The germline V gene encodes CDR1 MGHDK and CDR2 SYGVNS. The CDR3 is CASSEWGLAGTDTQYF. As DNA, the CDR3 is TGTGCCAGCAGTGAATGGGGACTAGCGGGCACAGATACGCAGTATTTT.